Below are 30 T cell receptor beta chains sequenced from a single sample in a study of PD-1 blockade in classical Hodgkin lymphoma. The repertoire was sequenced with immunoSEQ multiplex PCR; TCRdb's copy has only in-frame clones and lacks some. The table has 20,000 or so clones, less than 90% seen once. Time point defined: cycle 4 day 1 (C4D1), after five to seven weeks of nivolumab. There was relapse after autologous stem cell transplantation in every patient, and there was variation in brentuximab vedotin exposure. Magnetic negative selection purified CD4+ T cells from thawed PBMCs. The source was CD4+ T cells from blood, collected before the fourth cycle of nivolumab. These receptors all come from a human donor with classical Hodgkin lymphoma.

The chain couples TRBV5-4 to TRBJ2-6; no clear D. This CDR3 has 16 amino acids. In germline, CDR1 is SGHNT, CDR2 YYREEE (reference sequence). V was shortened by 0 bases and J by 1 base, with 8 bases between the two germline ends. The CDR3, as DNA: TGTGCCAGCAGCTTGGAGGTGGGGTCTGGGGCCAACGTCCTGACTTTC. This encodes CASSLEVGSGANVLTF.

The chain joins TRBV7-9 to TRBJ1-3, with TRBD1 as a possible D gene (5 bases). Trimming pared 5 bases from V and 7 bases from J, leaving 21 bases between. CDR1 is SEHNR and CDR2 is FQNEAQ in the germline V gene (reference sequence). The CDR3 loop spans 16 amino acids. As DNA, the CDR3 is TGTGCCAGCAGCCTCGGACAAACTCTGGACTCCAACACCATATATTTT. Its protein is CASSLGQTLDSNTIYF.

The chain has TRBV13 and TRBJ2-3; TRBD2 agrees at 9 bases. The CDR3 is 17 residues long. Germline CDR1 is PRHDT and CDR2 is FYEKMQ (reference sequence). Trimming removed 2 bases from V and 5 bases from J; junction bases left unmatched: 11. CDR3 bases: TGTGCCAGCAGCTTATCTGTAGCGGGAGTGGGTGGAGATACGCAGTATTTT. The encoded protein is CASSLSVAGVGGDTQYF.

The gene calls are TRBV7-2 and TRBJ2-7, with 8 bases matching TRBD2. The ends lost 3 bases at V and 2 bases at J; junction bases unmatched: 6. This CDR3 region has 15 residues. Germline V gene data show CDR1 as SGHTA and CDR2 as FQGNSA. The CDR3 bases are TGTGCCAGCAGCTTTCTAGCGGGCCTTGCCTACGAGCAGTACTTC. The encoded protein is CASSFLAGLAYEQYF.

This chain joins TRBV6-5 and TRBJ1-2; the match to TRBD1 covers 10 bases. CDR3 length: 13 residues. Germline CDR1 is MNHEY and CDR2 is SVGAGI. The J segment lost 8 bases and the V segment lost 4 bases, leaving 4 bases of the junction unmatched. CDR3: CASSLGQGSGYTF. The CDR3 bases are TGTGCCAGCAGTTTGGGACAGGGGAGCGGCTACACCTTC.

The CDR3 nucleotides read TGCGCCAGCATTACTAGCGCCACCTACGAGCAGTACTTC. Encoded protein: CASITSATYEQYF. The chain combines TRBV10-1 with TRBJ2-7; 7 nucleotides agree with TRBD2. This CDR3 contains 13 residues. Germline trimming cut 7 bases from V and 2 bases from J; bases unmatched to any gene: 5. The germline V gene has CDR1 WNHNN and CDR2 SYGVQD (reference sequence).

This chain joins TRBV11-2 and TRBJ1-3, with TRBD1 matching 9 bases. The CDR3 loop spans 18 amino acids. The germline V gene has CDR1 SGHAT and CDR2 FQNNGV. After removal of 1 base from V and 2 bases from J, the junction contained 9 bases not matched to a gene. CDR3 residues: CASSLVGDRVTPGNTIYF. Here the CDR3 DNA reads TGTGCCAGCAGCTTAGTAGGGGACAGGGTAACCCCTGGAAACACCATATATTTT.

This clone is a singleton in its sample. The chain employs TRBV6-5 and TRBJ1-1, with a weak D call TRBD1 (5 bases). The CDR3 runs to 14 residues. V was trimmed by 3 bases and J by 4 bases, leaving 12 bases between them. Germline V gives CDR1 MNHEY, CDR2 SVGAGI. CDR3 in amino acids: CASSYTGLSTEAFF. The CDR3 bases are TGTGCCAGCAGTTATACAGGTCTGAGCACTGAAGCTTTCTTT.

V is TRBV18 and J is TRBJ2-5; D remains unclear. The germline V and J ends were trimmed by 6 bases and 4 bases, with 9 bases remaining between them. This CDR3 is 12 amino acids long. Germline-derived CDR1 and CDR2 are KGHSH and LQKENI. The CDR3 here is CASSPTGETQYF. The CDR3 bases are TGTGCCAGCTCCCCCACCGGAGAGACCCAGTACTTC.

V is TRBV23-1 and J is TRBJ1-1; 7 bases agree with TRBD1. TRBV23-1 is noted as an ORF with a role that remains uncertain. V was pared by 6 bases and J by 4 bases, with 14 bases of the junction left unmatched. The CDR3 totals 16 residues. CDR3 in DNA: TGCGCCAGCAGACCAATAATCAACAGGGGCGGCACTGAAGCTTTCTTT. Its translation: CASRPIINRGGTEAFF.

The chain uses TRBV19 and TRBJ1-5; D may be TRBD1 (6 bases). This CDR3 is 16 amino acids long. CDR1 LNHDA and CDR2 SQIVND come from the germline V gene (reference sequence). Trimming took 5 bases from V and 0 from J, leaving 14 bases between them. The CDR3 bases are TGTGCCAGTAGTGACCGAACAGGGTATAGCAATCAGCCCCAGCATTTT. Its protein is CASSDRTGYSNQPQHF.

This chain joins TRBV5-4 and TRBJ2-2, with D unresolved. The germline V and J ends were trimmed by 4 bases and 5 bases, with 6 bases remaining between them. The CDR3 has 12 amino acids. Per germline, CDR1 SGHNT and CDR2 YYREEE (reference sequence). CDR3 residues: CASSMVTGELFF. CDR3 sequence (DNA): TGTGCCAGCAGCATGGTGACCGGGGAGCTGTTTTTT.

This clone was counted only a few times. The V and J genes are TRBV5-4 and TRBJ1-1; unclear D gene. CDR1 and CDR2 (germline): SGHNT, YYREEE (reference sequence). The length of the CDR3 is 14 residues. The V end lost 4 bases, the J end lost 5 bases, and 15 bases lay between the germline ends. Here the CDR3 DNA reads TGTGCCAGCAGCCCCCTGGGAGTTTCAACTGAAGCTTTCTTT. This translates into CASSPLGVSTEAFF.

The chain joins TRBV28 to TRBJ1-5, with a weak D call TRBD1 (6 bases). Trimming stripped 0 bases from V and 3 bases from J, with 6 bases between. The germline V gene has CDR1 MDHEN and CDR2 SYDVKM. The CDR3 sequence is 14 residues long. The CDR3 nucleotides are TGTGCCAGCAGTTTATGGGGGGCCAATCAGCCCCAGCATTTT. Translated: CASSLWGANQPQHF.

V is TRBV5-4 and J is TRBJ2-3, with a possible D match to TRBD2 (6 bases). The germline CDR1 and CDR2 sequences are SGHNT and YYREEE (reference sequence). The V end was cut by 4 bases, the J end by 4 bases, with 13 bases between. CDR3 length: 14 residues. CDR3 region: CASSLGGSADTQYF. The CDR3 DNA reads TGTGCCAGCAGCCTCGGGGGATCAGCAGATACGCAGTATTTT.

The CDR3 sequence is CASSLDFAQETQYF. The CDR3 nucleotides are TGTGCCAGCAGCCTAGACTTTGCTCAAGAGACCCAGTACTTC. The chain employs TRBV7-9 and TRBJ2-5; D is unresolved. The germline V gene encodes CDR1 SEHNR and CDR2 FQNEAQ (reference sequence). The CDR3 spans 14 residues. V was cut by 5 bases and J by 2 bases, with 12 bases left in between.

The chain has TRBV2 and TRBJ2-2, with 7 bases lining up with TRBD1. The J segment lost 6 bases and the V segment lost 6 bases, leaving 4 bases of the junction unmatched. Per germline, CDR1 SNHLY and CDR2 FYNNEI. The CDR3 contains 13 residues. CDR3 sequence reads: CASRRQGAGELFF. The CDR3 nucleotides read TGTGCCAGCAGACGACAGGGCGCCGGGGAGCTGTTTTTT.

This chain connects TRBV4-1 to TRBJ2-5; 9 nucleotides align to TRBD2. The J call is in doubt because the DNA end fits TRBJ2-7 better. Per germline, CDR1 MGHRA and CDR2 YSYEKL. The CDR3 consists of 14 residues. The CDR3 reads CASSLGLAMDEQYF. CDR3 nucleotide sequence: TGCGCCAGCAGCCTCGGACTAGCGATGGACGAGCAGTACTTC.

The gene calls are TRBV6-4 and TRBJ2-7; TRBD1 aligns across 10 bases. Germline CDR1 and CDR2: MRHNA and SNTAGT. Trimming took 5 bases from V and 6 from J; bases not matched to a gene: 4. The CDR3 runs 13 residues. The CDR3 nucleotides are TGTGCCAGCAGTAGGGACAGGGGAGGCGAGCAGTACTTC. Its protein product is CASSRDRGGEQYF.

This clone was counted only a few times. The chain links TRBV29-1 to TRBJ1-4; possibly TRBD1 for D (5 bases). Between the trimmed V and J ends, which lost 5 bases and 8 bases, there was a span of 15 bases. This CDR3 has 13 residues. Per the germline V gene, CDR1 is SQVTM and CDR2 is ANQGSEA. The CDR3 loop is CSVPTAGGEKLFF. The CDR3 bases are TGCAGCGTTCCGACAGCGGGAGGGGAAAAACTGTTTTTT.

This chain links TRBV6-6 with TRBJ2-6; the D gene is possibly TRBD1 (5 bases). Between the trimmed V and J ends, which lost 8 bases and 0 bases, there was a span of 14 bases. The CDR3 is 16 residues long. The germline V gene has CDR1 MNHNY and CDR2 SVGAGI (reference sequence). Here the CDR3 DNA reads TGTGCCAGCCATGACAGTACCTACTCTGGGGCCAACGTCCTGACTTTC. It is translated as CASHDSTYSGANVLTF.

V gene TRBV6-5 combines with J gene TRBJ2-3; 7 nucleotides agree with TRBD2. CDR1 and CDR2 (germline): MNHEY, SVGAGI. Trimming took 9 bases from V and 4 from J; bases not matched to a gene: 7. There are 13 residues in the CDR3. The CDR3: CASRLALADTQYF. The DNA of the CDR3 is TGTGCCAGTCGACTAGCTTTGGCAGATACGCAGTATTTT.

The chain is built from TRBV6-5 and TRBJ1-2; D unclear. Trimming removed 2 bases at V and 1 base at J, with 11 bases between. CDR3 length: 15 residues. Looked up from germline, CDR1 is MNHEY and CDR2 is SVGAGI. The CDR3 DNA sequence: TGTGCCAGCAGTTACGAGGTAGATAATAACTATGGCTACACCTTC. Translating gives CASSYEVDNNYGYTF.

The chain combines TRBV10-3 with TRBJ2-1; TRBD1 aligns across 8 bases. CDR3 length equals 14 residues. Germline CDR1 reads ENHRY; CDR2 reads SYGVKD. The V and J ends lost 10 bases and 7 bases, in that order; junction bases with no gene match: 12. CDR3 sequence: CATISGTGINEQFF. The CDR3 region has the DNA TGTGCCACGATATCCGGGACAGGAATTAATGAGCAGTTCTTC.

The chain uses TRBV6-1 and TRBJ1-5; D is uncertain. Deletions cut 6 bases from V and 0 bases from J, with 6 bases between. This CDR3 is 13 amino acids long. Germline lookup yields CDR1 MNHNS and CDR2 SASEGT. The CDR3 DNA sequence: TGTGCCAGCAGCCCGAATAGCAATCAGCCCCAGCATTTT. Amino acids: CASSPNSNQPQHF.

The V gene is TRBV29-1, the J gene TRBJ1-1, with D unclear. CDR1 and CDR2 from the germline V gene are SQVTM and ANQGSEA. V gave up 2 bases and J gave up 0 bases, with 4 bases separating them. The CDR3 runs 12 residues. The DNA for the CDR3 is TGCAGCGTTGAATTACTGAACACTGAAGCTTTCTTT. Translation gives CSVELLNTEAFF. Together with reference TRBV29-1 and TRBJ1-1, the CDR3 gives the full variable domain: SAVISQKPSRDICQRGTSLTIQCQVDSQVTMMFWYRQQPGQSLTLIATANQGSEATYESGFVIDKFPISRPNLTFSTLTVSNMSPEDSSIYLCSVELLNTEAFFGQGTRLTVV.

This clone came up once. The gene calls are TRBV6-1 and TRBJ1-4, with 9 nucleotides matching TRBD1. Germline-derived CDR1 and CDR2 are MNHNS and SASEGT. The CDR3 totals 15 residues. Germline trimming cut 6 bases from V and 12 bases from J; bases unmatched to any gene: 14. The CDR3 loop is CASRTSQGADLELFF. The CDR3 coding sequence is TGTGCCAGCAGGACCTCACAGGGGGCGGATTTGGAACTGTTTTTT.

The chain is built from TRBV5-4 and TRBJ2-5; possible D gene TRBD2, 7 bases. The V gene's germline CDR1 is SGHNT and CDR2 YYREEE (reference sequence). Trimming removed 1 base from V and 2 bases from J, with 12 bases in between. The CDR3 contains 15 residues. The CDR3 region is CASSLSGGPQETQYF. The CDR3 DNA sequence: TGTGCCAGCAGCTTGTCGGGGGGCCCACAAGAGACCCAGTACTTC.

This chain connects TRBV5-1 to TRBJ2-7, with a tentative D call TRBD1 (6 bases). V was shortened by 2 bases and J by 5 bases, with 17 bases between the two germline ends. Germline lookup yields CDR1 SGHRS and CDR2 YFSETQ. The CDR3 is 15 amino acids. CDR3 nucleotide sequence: TGCGCCAGCAGCTTCAAACAGGGTCTGGTCCACGAGCAGTACTTC. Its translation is CASSFKQGLVHEQYF.

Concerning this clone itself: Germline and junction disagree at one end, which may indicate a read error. CDR3 nucleotides: TGTGCCAGCAGTGAGTGGGGCAGGGTACTCTTT. It codes for CASSEWGRVLF. This chain links TRBV6-1 with TRBJ1-1, with D maybe TRBD1 (5 bases). Germline CDR1 reads MNHNS; CDR2 reads SASEGT. The length of the CDR3 is 11 residues.